This T cell receptor (beta chain) appears in the sequencing data of a study of spatial heterogeneity in lung cancer. Study-wide context: The library had UMIs, and each TCR and UMI pair averaged more than ten raw reads. Findings and limits, study-wide: Compared with follow-up, resection was when ubiquitous expanded tumor TCRs appeared in blood more.

The presence of a unique molecular identifier marked each TCR cDNA molecule. Each CDR3 protein is one row after TCRdb ran MiXCR on the 5' RACE reads. This sample yields more than 9,500 distinct CDR3 sequences, of which more than 15% are seen a single time; roughly half belongs to the top ten. Sample time point: sample taken at primary tumor resection. Whole RNA from tumor, nontumor lung or frozen PBMC was sequenced unsorted. The donors were 72 patients with non-small cell lung cancer that was early-stage and untreated. The germline V gene encodes CDR1 MNHEY and CDR2 SVGEGT. The CDR3 runs 10 residues. V was pared by 8 bases and J by 2 bases, with 2 bases between. About this clonotype itself: Antigen specificity is unknown.

The chain couples TRBV6-2 or TRBV6-3 to TRBJ2-3; D ambiguous. The specimen comprised PBMCs, sampled at surgery. This TCR was recovered from a male donor with early-stage non-small cell lung cancer. The CDR3 DNA follows: TGTGCCAGCTACACAGATACGCAGTATTTT. Translated, it gives CASYTDTQYF.